Listed below are T cell receptor beta chains from one sample, sequenced in a study of T cell responses to AZD1222 COVID-19 vaccine. TCRdb's copy holds only in-frame clones and misses some; the assay was immunoSEQ multiplex PCR. Of some 120,000 clones in the sample, 85% to 95% were seen once. Specimen: peripheral blood, collected on day 0 of AZD1222 vaccination. These receptors originate from an adult in good health. CDR3s include the opening cysteine and the closing phenylalanine or tryptophan. A D gene is named only where the DNA matches it firmly. Part of the rows lack a size; the others show once, few, many or a class for expanded clones.

J	D	size	length	V	CDR3	DNA
TRBJ2-6	NA	NA	14	TRBV19	CASSPGLGANVLTF	TGTGCCAGTAGTCCAGGCCTTGGGGCCAACGTCCTGACTTTC
TRBJ2-7	TRBD1	few	14	TRBV4-2	CASSQPGQDYEQYF	TGTGCCAGCAGCCAACCGGGACAGGACTACGAGCAGTACTTC
TRBJ2-3	NA	once	15	TRBV7-9	CASSLEVLSTDTQYF	TGTGCCAGCAGCTTAGAGGTACTTAGCACAGATACGCAGTATTTT
TRBJ2-1	TRBD1	NA	15	TRBV5-1	CASSVRQGAYNEQFF	TGCGCCAGCAGCGTACGACAGGGGGCCTACAATGAGCAGTTCTTC
TRBJ2-1	NA	NA	14	TRBV6-5	CASSYSDSYNEQFF	TGTGCCAGCAGTTACTCGGACTCCTACAATGAGCAGTTCTTC
TRBJ1-1	NA	few	13	TRBV18	CASSLIQGNEAFF	TGTGCCAGCTCACTCATACAGGGAAATGAAGCTTTCTTT
TRBJ1-4	TRBD1	NA	18	TRBV28	CASSFPGTVFPTNEKLFF	TGTGCCAGCAGTTTCCCCGGGACAGTCTTTCCGACTAATGAAAAACTGTTTTTT
TRBJ2-7	NA	NA	11	TRBV18	CASSPGDEQYF	TGTGCCAGCTCACCAGGGGACGAGCAGTACTTC
TRBJ2-1	TRBD1	NA	15	TRBV7-9	CASSLARGHHNEQFF	TGTGCCAGCAGCTTAGCCAGGGGGCATCACAATGAGCAGTTCTTC
TRBJ2-1	NA	NA	13	TRBV18	CASSPGGVYEQFF	TGTGCCAGCTCACCCGGTGGGGTCTATGAGCAGTTCTTC
TRBJ2-3	TRBD2	NA	16	TRBV7-2	CASRQTSGRYTDTQYF	TGTGCCAGCAGGCAAACTAGCGGGAGGTATACAGATACGCAGTATTTT
TRBJ2-3	NA	once	15	TRBV5-6	CASSLYGSSADTQYF	TGTGCCAGCAGCTTGTACGGGAGCAGCGCAGATACGCAGTATTTT
TRBJ1-1	NA	NA	13	TRBV7-2	CASSFTGNTEAFF	TGTGCCAGCAGCTTTACAGGGAACACTGAAGCTTTCTTT
TRBJ2-7	NA	NA	14	TRBV5-5	CASSLRTPAYEQYF	TGTGCCAGCAGCCTAAGGACTCCAGCCTACGAGCAGTACTTC
TRBJ2-1	TRBD1	NA	15	TRBV28	CASSQDRLSYNEQFF	TGTGCCAGCAGCCAGGACAGGCTCTCCTACAATGAGCAGTTCTTC
TRBJ2-3	NA	once	14	TRBV24-1	CATSEAGNADTQYF	TGTGCCACCAGTGAGGCAGGGAACGCAGATACGCAGTATTTT